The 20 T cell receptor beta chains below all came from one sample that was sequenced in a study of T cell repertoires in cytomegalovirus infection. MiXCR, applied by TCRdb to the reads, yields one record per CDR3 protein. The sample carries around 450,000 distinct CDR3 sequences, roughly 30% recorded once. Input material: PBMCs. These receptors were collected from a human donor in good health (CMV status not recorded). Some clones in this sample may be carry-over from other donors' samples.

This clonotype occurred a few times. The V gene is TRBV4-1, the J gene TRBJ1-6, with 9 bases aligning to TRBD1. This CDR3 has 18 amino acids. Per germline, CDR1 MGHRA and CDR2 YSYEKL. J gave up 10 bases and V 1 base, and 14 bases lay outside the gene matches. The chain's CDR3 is CASSQGVLGQGWVSPLHF. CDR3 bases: TGCGCCAGCAGCCAAGGTGTCCTCGGACAGGGGTGGGTATCACCCCTCCACTTT.

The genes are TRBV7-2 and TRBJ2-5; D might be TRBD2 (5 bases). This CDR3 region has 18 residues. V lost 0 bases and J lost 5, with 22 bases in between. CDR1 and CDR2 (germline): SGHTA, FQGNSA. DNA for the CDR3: TGTGCCAGCAGCTTAGCGTATTCTACGGGCCTCGGCGGGGAGACCCAGTACTTC. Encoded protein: CASSLAYSTGLGGETQYF. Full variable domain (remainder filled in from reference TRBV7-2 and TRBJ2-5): GAGVSQSPSNKVTEKGKDVELRCDPISGHTALYWYRQSLGQGLEFLIYFQGNSAPDKSGLPSDRFSAERTGGSVSTLTIQRTQQEDSAVYLCASSLAYSTGLGGETQYFGPGTRLLVL.

CDR3 sequence: CASSHHTTGGRQPQHF. The CDR3 DNA follows: TGCGCCAGCAGTCACCATACGACAGGGGGCAGGCAGCCCCAGCATTTT. V usage is TRBV23-1 and J usage is TRBJ1-5; 10 positions agree with TRBD1. TRBV23-1 is known as an ORF, though its function is uncertain. The CDR3 has 16 amino acids. V shed 3 bases and J 7 bases; nucleotides not matched to a gene: 9.

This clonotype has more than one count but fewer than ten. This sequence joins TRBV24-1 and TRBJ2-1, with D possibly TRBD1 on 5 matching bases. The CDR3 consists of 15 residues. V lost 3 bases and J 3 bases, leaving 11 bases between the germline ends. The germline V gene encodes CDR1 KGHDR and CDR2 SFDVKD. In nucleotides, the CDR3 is TGTGCCACCAGTGATCAATCAGGGATCTACAATGAGCAGTTCTTC. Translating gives CATSDQSGIYNEQFF.

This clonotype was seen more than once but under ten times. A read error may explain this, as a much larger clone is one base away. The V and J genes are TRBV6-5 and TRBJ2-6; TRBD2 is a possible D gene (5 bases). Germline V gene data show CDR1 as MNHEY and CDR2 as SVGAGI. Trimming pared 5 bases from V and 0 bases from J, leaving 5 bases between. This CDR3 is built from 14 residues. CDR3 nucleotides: TGTGCCAGCAGTGACTACTCTGGGGCCAACGTCCTGACTTTC. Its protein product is CASSDYSGANVLTF.

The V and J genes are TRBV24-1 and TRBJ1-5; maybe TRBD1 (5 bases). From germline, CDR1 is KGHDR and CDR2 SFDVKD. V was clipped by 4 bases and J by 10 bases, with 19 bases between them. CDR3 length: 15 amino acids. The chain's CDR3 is CATSDTTGAPGPQHF. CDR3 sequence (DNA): TGTGCCACCAGTGACACGACTGGGGCTCCGGGACCCCAGCATTTT.

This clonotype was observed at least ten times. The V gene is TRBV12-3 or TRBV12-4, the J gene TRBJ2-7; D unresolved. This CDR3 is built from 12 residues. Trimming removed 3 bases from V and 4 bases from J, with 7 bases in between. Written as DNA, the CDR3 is TGTGCCAGCAGTTTTCTCGGTTACGAGCAGTACTTC. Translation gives CASSFLGYEQYF.

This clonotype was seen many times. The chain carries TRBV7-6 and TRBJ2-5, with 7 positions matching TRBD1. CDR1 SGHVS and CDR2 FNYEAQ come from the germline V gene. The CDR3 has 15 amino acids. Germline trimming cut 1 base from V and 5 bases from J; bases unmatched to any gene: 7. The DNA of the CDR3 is TGTGCCAGCAGCTTAGTGGGACAGACGAAGGAGACCCAGTACTTC. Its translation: CASSLVGQTKETQYF.

CDR3 sequence: CASSFLANEQFF. CDR3 DNA sequence: TGTGCCAGCAGTTTTCTTGCCAATGAGCAGTTCTTC. This rearrangement joins TRBV28 to TRBJ2-1, with D unresolved. The CDR3 contains 12 residues. V lost 3 bases to trimming and J lost 6 bases, with 6 bases between them. Per germline, CDR1 MDHEN and CDR2 SYDVKM.

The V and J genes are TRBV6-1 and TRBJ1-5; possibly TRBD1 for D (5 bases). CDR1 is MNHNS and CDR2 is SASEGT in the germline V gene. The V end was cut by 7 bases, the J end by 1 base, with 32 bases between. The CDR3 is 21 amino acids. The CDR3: CASTGTKGNQHNIHSNQPQHF. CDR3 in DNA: TGTGCCAGCACTGGGACTAAAGGCAACCAACACAACATCCACAGCAATCAGCCCCAGCATTTT.

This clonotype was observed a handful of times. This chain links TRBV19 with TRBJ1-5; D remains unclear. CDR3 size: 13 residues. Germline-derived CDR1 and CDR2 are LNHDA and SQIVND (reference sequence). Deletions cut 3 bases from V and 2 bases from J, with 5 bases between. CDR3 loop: CASSMVGNQPQHF. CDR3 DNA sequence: TGTGCCAGTAGTATGGTCGGCAATCAGCCCCAGCATTTT. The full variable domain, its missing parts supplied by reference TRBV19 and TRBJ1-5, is DGGITQSPKYLFRKEGQNVTLSCEQNLNHDAMYWYRQDPGQGLRLIYYSQIVNDFQKGDIAEGYSVSREKKESFPLTVTSAQKNPTAFYLCASSMVGNQPQHFGDGTRLSIL.

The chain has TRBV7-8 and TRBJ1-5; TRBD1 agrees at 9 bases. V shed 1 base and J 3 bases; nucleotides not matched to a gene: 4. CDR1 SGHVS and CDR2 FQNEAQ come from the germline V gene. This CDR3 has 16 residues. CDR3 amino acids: CASSLGGQGDNQPQHF. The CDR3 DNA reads TGTGCCAGCAGCTTAGGGGGACAGGGCGACAATCAGCCCCAGCATTTT.

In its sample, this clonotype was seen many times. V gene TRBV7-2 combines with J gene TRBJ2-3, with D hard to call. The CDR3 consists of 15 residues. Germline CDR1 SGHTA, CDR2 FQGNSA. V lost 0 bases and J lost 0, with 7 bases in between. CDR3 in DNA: TGTGCCAGCAGCTTAGCGGAGACTAGCACAGATACGCAGTATTTT. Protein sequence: CASSLAETSTDTQYF.

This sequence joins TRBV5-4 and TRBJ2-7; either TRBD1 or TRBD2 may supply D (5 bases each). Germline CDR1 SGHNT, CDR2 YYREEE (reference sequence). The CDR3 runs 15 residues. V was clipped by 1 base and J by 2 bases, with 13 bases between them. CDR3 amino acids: CASSLFAGTTYEQYF. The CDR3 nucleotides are TGTGCCAGCAGCTTGTTCGCAGGGACCACCTACGAGCAGTACTTC.

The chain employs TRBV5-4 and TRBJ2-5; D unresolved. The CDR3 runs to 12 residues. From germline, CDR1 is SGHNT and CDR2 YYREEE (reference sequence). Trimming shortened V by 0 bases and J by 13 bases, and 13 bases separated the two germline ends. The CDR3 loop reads CASSLDRGPRYF. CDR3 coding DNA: TGTGCCAGCAGCTTGGATCGAGGACCTCGGTACTTC.

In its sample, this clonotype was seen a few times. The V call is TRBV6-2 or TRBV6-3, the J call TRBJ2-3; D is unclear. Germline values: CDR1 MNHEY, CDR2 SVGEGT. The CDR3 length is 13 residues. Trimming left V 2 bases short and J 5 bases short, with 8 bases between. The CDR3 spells CASSYSGLDTQYF. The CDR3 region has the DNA TGTGCCAGCAGTTACAGTGGCTTAGATACGCAGTATTTT.

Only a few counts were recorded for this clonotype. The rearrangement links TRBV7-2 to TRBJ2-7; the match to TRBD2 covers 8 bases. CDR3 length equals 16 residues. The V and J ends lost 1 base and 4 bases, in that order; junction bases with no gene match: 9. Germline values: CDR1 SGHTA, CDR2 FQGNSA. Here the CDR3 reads CASSLEVGGGRYEQYF. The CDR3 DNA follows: TGTGCCAGCAGCTTAGAGGTCGGCGGGGGGAGATACGAGCAGTACTTC.

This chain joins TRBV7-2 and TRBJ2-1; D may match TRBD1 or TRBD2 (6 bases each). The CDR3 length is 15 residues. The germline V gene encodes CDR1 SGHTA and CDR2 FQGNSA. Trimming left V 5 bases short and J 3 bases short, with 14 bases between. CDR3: CASSHQGGIYNEQFF. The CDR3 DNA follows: TGTGCCAGCAGCCACCAAGGGGGGATCTACAATGAGCAGTTCTTC.

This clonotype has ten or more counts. The CDR3 loop is CASSAGQGGSPLHF. The DNA of the CDR3 is TGTGCCAGCAGCGCTGGACAGGGAGGTTCACCCCTCCACTTT. The V call is TRBV7-9, the J call TRBJ1-6; TRBD1 agrees at 8 bases. Germline V gene lookup returns CDR1 SEHNR and CDR2 FQNEAQ (reference sequence). Unmatched junction bases numbered 6, after V lost 5 bases and J lost 9 bases. This CDR3 has 14 residues.

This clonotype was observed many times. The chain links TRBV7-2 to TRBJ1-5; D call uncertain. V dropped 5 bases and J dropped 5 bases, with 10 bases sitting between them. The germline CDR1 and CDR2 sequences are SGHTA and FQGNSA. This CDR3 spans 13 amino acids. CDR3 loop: CASSTRVDQPQHF. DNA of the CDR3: TGTGCCAGCAGCACTAGGGTGGATCAGCCCCAGCATTTT.